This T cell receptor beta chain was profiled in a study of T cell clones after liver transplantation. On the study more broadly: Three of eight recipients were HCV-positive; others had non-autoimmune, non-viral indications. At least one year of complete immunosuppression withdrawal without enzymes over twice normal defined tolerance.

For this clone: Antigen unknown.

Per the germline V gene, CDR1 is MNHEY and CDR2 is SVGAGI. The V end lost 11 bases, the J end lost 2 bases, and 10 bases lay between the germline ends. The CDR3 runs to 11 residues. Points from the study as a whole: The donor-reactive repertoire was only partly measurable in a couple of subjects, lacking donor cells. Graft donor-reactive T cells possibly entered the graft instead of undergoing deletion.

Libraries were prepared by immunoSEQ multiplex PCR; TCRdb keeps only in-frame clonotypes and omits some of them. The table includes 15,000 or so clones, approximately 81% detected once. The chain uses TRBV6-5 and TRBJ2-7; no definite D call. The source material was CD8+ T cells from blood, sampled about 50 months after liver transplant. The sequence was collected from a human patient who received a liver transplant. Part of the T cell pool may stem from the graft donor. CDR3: CASGEAYEQYF. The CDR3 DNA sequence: TGTGCCTCCGGCGAGGCCTACGAGCAGTACTTC.